This T cell receptor beta chain was recorded in a study of blood T cell repertoires in COVID-19 (dated by TCRdb to the early 2020s). About the study as a whole: Collaborator samples came from the United States, Italy and Spain and covered acute and convalescent phases of COVID-19. Sample metadata almost always included a de-identified subject ID, COVID-19 status, age in years and sex. Deeply sampled blood TCRbeta repertoires from subjects exposed to, actively infected with, or recovered from COVID-19 were included in the dataset. The material from the prospective study consisted of cDNA or gDNA derived from T cells, B-cell-depleted T cells, or PBMCs. The repertoires were released in a freely available public database meant as a resource for research on the immune response to SARS-CoV-2. HLA class I and class II types, where available, came from metadata supplied by the sample provider rather than from assay-based typing. The samples were drawn from the first 160 participants of the ongoing ImmuneRACE study and from 1,254 subjects provided by 6 global collaborators. Study-wide conclusions, independent of this receptor: The quantity of clinical and demographic metadata differed by source and by participant and was supplied without curation.

This clone was observed a single time. Its antigen target is currently unknown. No much larger clone is present one base from it, and per-base qualities are unavailable. Participants in the prospective study were aged roughly 18 to 89 years, lived in some 24 United States geographic areas, and enrolled through a virtual design. In the prospective study, participants were assigned to cohorts based on the clinical history participants reported in a screening survey and a study questionnaire. For ImmuneRACE Cohort 3, a participant was defined as recovered based on two consecutive negative NP/OP PCR tests, clearance by a healthcare professional, or resolution of symptoms. In the prospective study, whole blood, serum and a nasopharyngeal or oropharyngeal swab were collected from each participant by mobile phlebotomists. Participants in the prospective study had the option to provide additional blood draws and questionnaires over an approximately 2-month period. Prospective study blood samples were shipped either frozen or at room temperature before DNA extraction.

TCRbeta CDR3 regions were amplified from genomic DNA using the immunoSEQ Assay, a bias-controlled multiplex PCR. On the study's bioinformatics: The number of nucleated cells in each sample was estimated from the amplification of reference gene primers within the assay. To quantify the absolute abundance of each unique TCRbeta CDR3 rearrangement, sequence reads were collapsed and filtered. For each sample, productive Simpson clonality was calculated as the square root of Simpson's diversity index across productive rearrangements. TCRdb stores this immuneACCESS table with in-frame sequences only. Part of the clones is absent; in the studies checked, under half of the shortfall reflects unresolved V genes, and no reason is known for the rest. The DNA was the basis for D and trimming; V, J and clone size are from that table. For this sample there are some 230,000 clones; almost 85% appear just once. The ten biggest clones cover over 12% of the sample.

The sequenced sample was PBMCs or T cells enriched from blood (not recorded which). This TCR was recovered from a man between 40 and 49 years old who had recovered from COVID-19.

Here the CDR3 is given as CASSTKLARSYNEQFF. At the DNA level, the sequence is TGTGCCAGCAGCACCAAACTAGCGAGAAGCTACAATGAGCAGTTCTTC. The chain links TRBV28 with TRBJ2-1, with 7 junctional bases fitting TRBD2. According to the germline V gene, CDR1 reads MDHEN and CDR2 reads SYDVKM. The CDR3, cysteine through phenylalanine, is 16 amino acids long. CDR3 DNA only is kept here, 48 bases in frame from base 1. V ends up 6 bases short and J 3 bases short, with an unmatched junction base count of 11.